This T cell receptor (beta chain) is drawn from a study of blood T cells in healthy people across ages. The CDR3 sequence is 15 residues long. Germline assignment: CDR1 SGHRS and CDR2 YFSETQ. The germline V and J ends were trimmed by 2 bases and 1 base, with 11 bases remaining between them. Study-wide results and limits: A roughly linear age-dependent decrease characterized TCR beta diversity per million T cells. The percentage of naive T cells correlated strongly with TCR beta diversity. Higher diversity and more naive CD4+ cells were features of long-lived donors, compared to aged donors.

Turning to this clonotype: The antigen is unknown.

For the second PCR, which ran for about 7 to 11 cycles, a sample-barcoded 5' primer and a J-beta primer mix were used. From the 5' RACE reads, TCRdb called clonotypes with MiXCR, one entry per CDR3 protein. This table holds 800,000 or so distinct CDR3 sequences, around half found once. The chain couples TRBV5-1 to TRBJ2-3, with D possibly TRBD1 on 6 matching bases. Sequencing was performed on blood. The sequence came from a man at least 80 years old in good health. CDR3 bases: TGCGCCAGCAGCTTAATCAGGGGTCGCACAGATACGCAGTATTTT. Encoded protein: CASSLIRGRTDTQYF.